This passage covers 9 T cell receptor beta chains from one sample sequenced in a study of cytomegalovirus exposure and HLA in healthy donors. Some clones are missing from TCRdb's copy, which holds only in-frame ones; the method was immunoSEQ multiplex PCR. The sample includes roughly 130,000 clones, about 88% of them seen just once. The material sequenced was PBMCs. Receptors were obtained from a man aged 30 to 39 in good health and CMV-seronegative.

This clone was counted between two and nine times. V gene TRBV7-2 combines with J gene TRBJ2-3; D is uncertain. V was pared by 5 bases and J by 2 bases, with 8 bases between. CDR1 SGHTA and CDR2 FQGNSA come from the germline V gene. The CDR3 is 13 amino acids. The CDR3 coding sequence is TGTGCCAGCAGCCAGAACCCCACAGATACGCAGTATTTT. It yields the protein CASSQNPTDTQYF.

The chain recombines TRBV7-9 with TRBJ1-6; no firm D call. V was trimmed by 6 bases and J by 14 bases, leaving 8 bases between them. Germline V CDR1 and CDR2: SEHNR, FQNEAQ (reference sequence). There are 10 residues in the CDR3. This CDR3 reads CASSDNSLHF. DNA for the CDR3: TGTGCCAGCAGTGACAATTCCCTCCACTTT.

A single count supports this clone. The V gene is TRBV19, the J gene TRBJ2-1, with D hard to call. The germline V gene encodes CDR1 LNHDA and CDR2 SQIVND (reference sequence). There are 11 residues in the CDR3. The V gene lost 9 bases and the J gene lost 12 bases, with 15 bases spanning the gap. The CDR3 here is CASAHRSLQFF. The CDR3, as DNA: TGTGCCAGCGCCCACCGGAGCCTGCAGTTCTTC.

The gene calls are TRBV7-2 and TRBJ2-7; D is perhaps TRBD2 (6 bases). The V end was cut by 6 bases, the J end by 0 bases, with 12 bases between. CDR3 size: 14 residues. Germline V gives CDR1 SGHTA, CDR2 FQGNSA. The CDR3 bases are TGTGCCAGCAGACCCGTAGCGGTCTCCTACGAGCAGTACTTC. Translation gives CASRPVAVSYEQYF.

Here the CDR3 reads CASSRRGDQYNEQFF. The CDR3 DNA sequence: TGTGCCAGCAGCCGCCGGGGAGATCAATACAATGAGCAGTTCTTC. The chain employs TRBV9 and TRBJ2-1; weak D call: TRBD2 (5 bases). Trimming left V 4 bases short and J 4 bases short, with 15 bases between. CDR3 length: 15 residues. In germline, CDR1 is SGDLS, CDR2 YYNGEE.

The chain couples TRBV25-1 to TRBJ2-1, with D hard to call. The germline gives CDR1 MGHDK, CDR2 SYGVNS. Trimming cost V 4 bases and J 0 bases, with 13 bases left between them. The length of the CDR3 is 16 residues. CDR3 in amino acids: CASSGADGSSYNEQFF. CDR3 nucleotides: TGTGCCAGCAGTGGGGCCGACGGCAGCTCCTACAATGAGCAGTTCTTC.

This sequence joins TRBV10-1 and TRBJ2-7; 9 bases are a match to TRBD2. CDR3 length equals 14 residues. The V segment lost 5 bases and the J segment 6 bases; nucleotides outside the gene matches: 8. Germline assignment: CDR1 WNHNN and CDR2 SYGVQD (reference sequence). CDR3 sequence: CASSLAGETGEQYF. Here the CDR3 DNA reads TGCGCCAGCAGTTTAGCGGGAGAAACAGGCGAGCAGTACTTC.

The chain is built from TRBV12-5 and TRBJ1-1; D possibly corresponds to TRBD1 (5 bases). Germline CDR1 and CDR2: LGHNT and FRNRAP. This CDR3 spans 13 amino acids. Deletions cut 1 base from V and 7 bases from J, with 10 bases between. CDR3 protein: CASGLGGTGEAFF. CDR3 nucleotide sequence: TGTGCTAGTGGTTTGGGGGGCACGGGTGAAGCTTTCTTT.

This clone has just a few counts. The J gene is TRBJ1-2, the V gene TRBV7-2; D might be TRBD1 (5 bases). The germline CDR1 and CDR2 sequences are SGHTA and FQGNSA. Trimming removed 0 bases at V and 2 bases at J, with 10 bases between. The CDR3 loop spans 15 amino acids. CDR3 sequence reads: CASSLAFQGNYGYTF. In nucleotides, the CDR3 is TGTGCCAGCAGCTTAGCGTTCCAGGGAAACTATGGCTACACCTTC.